This T cell receptor beta chain was retrieved from a study of blood T cell repertoires in COVID-19. Across the whole study: Both acute and convalescent COVID-19 samples were obtained from the United States, Italy and Spain. Sample material is recorded as cDNA or gDNA derived from T cells, B-cell-depleted T cells, or PBMCs.

The CDR3 totals 15 residues. V was pared by 5 bases and J by 0 bases, with 5 bases of the junction left unmatched. CDR1 and CDR2 from the germline V gene are LNHDA and SQIVND (reference sequence). Authors' analysis steps: The assay estimated nucleated cells by amplifying reference gene primers. Profiled with immunoSEQ multiplex PCR; TCRdb holds only in-frame clones, not every one. V and J calls plus clone size are reproduced from that table; the DNA served to infer D and trimming. The sample has under 90,000 clones, 80% seen once. The chain has TRBV19 and TRBJ1-1; 8 nucleotides align to TRBD1. This clonotype originated in a human donor in a cohort sampled during active COVID-19. Specimen: peripheral blood. CDR3 sequence: CASSPRTGMNTEAFF. CDR3 sequence (DNA): TGTGCCAGTAGTCCTCGGACAGGGATGAACACTGAAGCTTTCTTT.